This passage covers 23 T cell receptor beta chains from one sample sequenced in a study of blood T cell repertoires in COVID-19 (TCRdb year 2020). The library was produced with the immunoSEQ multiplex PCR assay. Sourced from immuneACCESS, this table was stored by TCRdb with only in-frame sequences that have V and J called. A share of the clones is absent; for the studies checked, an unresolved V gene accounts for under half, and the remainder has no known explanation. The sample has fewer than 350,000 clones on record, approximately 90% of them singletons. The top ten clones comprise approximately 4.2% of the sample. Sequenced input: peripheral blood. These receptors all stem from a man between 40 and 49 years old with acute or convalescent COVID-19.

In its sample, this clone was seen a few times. CDR3 region: CASSTGYGNQPQHF. Here the CDR3 DNA reads TGTGCCAGTTCGACAGGGTACGGCAATCAGCCCCAGCATTTT. The chain has TRBV19 and TRBJ1-5; 7 bases agree with TRBD1. V shed 8 bases and J 2 bases; nucleotides not matched to a gene: 6. The germline V gene encodes CDR1 LNHDA and CDR2 SQIVND (reference sequence). This CDR3 comprises 14 residues.

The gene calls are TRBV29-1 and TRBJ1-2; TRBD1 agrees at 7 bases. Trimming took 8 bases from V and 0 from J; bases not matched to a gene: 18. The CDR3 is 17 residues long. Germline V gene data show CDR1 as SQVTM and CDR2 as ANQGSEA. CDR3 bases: TGCAGCACTCAAGAACCGGGACAGAGTCCCGCTAACTATGGCTACACCTTC. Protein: CSTQEPGQSPANYGYTF.

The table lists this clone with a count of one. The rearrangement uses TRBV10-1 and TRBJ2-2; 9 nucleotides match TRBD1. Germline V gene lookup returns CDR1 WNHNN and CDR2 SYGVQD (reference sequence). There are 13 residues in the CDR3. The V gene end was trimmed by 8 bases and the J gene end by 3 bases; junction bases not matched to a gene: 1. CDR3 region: CASRDRDTGELFF. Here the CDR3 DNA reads TGCGCCAGCCGGGACAGGGACACCGGGGAGCTGTTTTTT.

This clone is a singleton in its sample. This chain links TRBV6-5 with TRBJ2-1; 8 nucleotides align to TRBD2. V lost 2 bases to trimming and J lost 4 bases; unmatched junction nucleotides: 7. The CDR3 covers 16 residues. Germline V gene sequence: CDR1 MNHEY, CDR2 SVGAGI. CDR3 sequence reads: CASSYITGGLYNEQFF. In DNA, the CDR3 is TGTGCCAGCAGTTACATCACGGGGGGGCTTTACAATGAGCAGTTCTTC.

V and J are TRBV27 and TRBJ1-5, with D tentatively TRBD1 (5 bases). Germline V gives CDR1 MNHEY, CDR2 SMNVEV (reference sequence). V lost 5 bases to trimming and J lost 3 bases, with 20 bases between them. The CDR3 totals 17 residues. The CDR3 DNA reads TGTGCCAGCAGTCCTATTGGCACAGGACGGATCAATCAGCCCCAGCATTTT. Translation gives CASSPIGTGRINQPQHF.

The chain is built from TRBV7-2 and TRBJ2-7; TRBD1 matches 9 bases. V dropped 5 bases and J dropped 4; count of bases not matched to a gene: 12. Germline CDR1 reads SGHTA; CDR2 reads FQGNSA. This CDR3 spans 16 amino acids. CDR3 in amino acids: CASSGAGTGKFYEQYF. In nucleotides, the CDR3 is TGTGCCAGCAGCGGAGCCGGGACAGGGAAATTTTACGAGCAGTACTTC.

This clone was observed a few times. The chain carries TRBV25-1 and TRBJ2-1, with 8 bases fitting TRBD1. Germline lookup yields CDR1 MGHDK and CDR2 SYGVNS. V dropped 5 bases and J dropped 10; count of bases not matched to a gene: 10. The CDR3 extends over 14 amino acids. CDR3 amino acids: CASSRTGSLMEQFF. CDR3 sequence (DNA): TGTGCCAGCAGTCGGACAGGGTCCCTGATGGAGCAGTTCTTC. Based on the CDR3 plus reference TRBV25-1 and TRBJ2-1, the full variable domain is EADIYQTPRYLVIGTGKKITLECSQTMGHDKMYWYQQDPGMELHLIHYSYGVNSTEKGDLSSESTVSRIRTEHFPLTLESARPSHTSQYLCASSRTGSLMEQFFGPGTRLTVL.

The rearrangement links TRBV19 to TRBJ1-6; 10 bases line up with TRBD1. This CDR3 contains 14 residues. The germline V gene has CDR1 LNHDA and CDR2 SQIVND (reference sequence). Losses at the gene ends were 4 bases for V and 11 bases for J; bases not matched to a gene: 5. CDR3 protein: CASSTRDRGPPLHF. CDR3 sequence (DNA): TGTGCCAGTAGTACCCGGGACAGGGGTCCACCCCTCCACTTT. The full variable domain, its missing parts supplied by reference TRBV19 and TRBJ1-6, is DGGITQSPKYLFRKEGQNVTLSCEQNLNHDAMYWYRQDPGQGLRLIYYSQIVNDFQKGDIAEGYSVSREKKESFPLTVTSAQKNPTAFYLCASSTRDRGPPLHFGNGTRLTVT.

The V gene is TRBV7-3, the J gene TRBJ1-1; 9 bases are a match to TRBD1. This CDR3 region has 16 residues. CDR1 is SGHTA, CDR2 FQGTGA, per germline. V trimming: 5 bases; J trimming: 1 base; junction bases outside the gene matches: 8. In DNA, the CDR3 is TGTGCCAGCAGCCCAGAGGGACAGGGAGGGAACACTGAAGCTTTCTTT. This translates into CASSPEGQGGNTEAFF.

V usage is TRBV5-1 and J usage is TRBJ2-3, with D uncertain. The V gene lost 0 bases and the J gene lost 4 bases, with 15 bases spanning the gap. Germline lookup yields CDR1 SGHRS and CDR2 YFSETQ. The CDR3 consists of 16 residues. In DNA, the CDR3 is TGCGCCAGCAGCTTGGCCGACACCTTCCCCGCAGATACGCAGTATTTT. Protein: CASSLADTFPADTQYF.

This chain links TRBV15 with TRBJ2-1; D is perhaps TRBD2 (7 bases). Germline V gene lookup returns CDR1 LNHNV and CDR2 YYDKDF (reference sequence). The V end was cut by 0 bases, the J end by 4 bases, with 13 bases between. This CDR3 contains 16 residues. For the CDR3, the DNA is TGTGCCACCAGCAGAGAACGGGGGGCCGGGTACAATGAGCAGTTCTTC. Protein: CATSRERGAGYNEQFF.

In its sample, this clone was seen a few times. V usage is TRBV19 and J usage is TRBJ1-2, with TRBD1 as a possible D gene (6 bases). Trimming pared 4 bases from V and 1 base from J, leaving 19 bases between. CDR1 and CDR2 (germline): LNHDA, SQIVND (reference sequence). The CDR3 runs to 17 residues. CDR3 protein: CASSKQGAVRLNYGYTF. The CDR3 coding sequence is TGTGCCAGTAGTAAACAGGGAGCAGTACGCCTTAACTATGGCTACACCTTC.

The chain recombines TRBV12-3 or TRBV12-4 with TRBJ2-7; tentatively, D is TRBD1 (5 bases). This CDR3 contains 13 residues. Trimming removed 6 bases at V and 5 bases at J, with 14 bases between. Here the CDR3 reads CASSRPEGDEQYF. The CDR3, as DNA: TGTGCCAGCAGCCGTCCAGAAGGGGACGAGCAGTACTTC.

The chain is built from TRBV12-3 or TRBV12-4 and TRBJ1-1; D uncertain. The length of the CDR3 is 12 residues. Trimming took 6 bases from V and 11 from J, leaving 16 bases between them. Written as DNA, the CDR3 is TGTGCCAGCAGCCCCGACTCCGGCGGGGCTTTCTTT. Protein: CASSPDSGGAFF.

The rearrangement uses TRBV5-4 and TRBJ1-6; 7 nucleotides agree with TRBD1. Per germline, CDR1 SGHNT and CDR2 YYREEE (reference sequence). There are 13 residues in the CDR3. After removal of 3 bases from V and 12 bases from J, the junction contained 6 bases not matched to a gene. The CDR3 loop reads CASSSSRQGPLHF. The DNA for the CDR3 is TGTGCCAGCAGCTCCTCCCGACAGGGACCCCTCCACTTT.

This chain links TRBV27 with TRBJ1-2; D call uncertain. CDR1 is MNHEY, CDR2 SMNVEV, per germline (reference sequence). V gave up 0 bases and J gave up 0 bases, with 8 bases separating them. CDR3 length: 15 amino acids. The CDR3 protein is CASSLSPTANYGYTF. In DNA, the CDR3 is TGTGCCAGCAGTTTATCTCCCACAGCTAACTATGGCTACACCTTC.

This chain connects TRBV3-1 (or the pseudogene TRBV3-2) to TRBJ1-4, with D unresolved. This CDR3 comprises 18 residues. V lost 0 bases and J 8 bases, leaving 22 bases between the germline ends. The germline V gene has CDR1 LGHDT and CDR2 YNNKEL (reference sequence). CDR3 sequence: CASSQDNPGQRLNEKLFF. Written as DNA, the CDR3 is TGTGCCAGCAGCCAAGATAACCCCGGCCAGCGGCTTAACGAAAAACTGTTTTTT.

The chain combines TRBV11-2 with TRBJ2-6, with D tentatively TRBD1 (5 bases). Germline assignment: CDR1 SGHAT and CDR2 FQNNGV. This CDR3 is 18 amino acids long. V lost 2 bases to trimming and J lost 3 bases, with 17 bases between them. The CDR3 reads CASSLRSTGGGGANVLTF. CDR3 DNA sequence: TGTGCCAGCAGCTTAAGGAGTACAGGTGGTGGTGGGGCCAACGTCCTGACTTTC. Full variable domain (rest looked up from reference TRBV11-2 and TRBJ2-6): EAGVAQSPRYKIIEKRQSVAFWCNPISGHATLYWYQQILGQGPKLLIQFQNNGVVDDSQLPKDRFSAERLKGVDSTLKIQPAKLEDSAVYLCASSLRSTGGGGANVLTFGAGSRLTVL.

CDR3 residues: CASSLGPEDYGYTF. The DNA for the CDR3 is TGTGCCAGCAGCTTGGGTCCAGAAGACTATGGCTACACCTTC. This chain connects TRBV5-5 to TRBJ1-2; the D is unclear. The germline V gene has CDR1 SGHKS and CDR2 YYEKEE (reference sequence). This CDR3 spans 14 amino acids. The V and J ends lost 0 bases and 3 bases respectively, with 9 bases between them.

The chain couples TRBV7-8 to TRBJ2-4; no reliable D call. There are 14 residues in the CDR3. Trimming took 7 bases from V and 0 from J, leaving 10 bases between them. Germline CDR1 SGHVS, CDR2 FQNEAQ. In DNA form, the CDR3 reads TGTGCCAGCACAACCGGAGTAGCCAAAAACATTCAGTACTTC. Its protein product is CASTTGVAKNIQYF.

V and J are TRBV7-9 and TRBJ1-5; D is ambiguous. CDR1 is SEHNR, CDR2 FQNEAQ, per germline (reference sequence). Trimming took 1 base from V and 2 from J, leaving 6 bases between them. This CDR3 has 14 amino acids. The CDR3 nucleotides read TGTGCCAGCAGCTTAGACGCGGGCAATCAGCCCCAGCATTTT. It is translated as CASSLDAGNQPQHF.

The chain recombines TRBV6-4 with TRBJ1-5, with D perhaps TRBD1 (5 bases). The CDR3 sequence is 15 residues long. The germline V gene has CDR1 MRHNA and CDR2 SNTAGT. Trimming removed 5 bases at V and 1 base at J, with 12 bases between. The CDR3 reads CASSRREGSNQPQHF. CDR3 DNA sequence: TGTGCCAGCAGTCGGAGGGAGGGGAGCAATCAGCCCCAGCATTTT.

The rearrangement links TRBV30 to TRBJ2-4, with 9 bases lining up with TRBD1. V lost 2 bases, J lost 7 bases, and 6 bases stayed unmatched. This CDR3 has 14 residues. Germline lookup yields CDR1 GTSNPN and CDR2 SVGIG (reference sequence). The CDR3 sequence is CAWSLTGGRNIQYF. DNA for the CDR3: TGTGCCTGGAGTTTAACAGGGGGCAGGAACATTCAGTACTTC.